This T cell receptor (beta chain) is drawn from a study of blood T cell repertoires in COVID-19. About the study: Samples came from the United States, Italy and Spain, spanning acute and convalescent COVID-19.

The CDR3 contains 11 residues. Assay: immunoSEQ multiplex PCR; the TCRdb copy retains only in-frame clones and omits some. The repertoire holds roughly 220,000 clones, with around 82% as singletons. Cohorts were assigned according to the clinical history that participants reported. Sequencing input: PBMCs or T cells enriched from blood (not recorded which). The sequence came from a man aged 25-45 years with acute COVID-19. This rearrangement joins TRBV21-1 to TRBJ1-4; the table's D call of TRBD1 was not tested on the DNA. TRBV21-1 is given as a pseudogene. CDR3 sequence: CASNRGEKLFF. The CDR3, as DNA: TGTGCCAGCAACAGGGGGGAAAAACTGTTTTTT.